This TCR beta chain stems from a study of cytomegalovirus exposure and HLA in healthy donors (TCRdb year 2017). Some background on the complete study: An earlier analysis of about 530 of the donors reported 276 Gb of sequence data and 90 million to 120 million unique TCR beta sequences obtained from some 200 million T cells. Among the roughly 410 genotyped donors, under 90% belonged to the genetic ancestry cluster associated with self-reported Caucasian donors. To study patterns of TCR occurrence, a later analysis re-analyzed previously published TCR beta repertoires from 500 to 850 donors and added high-resolution HLA genotyping. To predict cytomegalovirus infection status, the study brought together high-throughput TCR immunosequencing, statistical association of individual TCRs with disease status, and machine learning. In an earlier analysis of around 540 of the donors, high-throughput TCR beta sequencing was used to judge whether each TCR beta V gene segment behaved as functional or pseudogenic. The study aimed to test whether signatures of past pathogen exposure could be identified by cataloging public T cell receptors. All discovery cohort repertoires had been generated on a single sequencing platform. An early release covering more than 500 HLA-typed donors comprised approximately 290 gigabases of sequencing data and around 85 million unique TCR sequences. The number of typed donors differed by locus: 629-630 for A, B, C, DRB1 and DQB1; roughly 510 for DQA1; some 590 for DPA1; and 400 to 480 for DPB1. Roughly five DR-DQ haplotypes were handled as single units for association and clustering because linkage in the cohort was strong. Donor age, sex, ethnicity and CMV serostatus were compiled alongside the repertoire data. Among 398 genotyped donors of the cohort, an average of roughly 240,000 unique TCR beta nucleotide sequences were sequenced per donor, roughly 20% of them non-productive. In a later genetic analysis, genome-wide SNP genotypes for about 55% of the roughly 700 donors were used, and that subset was treated as a discovery cohort. Using immunosequencing, the study profiled T cell repertoires from 500 to 800 subjects and related those repertoires to cytomegalovirus serostatus. HLA typing included class I and class II loci at four-digit resolution. Along with the roughly 700-subject first cohort, a separate validation cohort of about 110 different subjects was used. Rather than drawing on any new phenotypic data, the later analysis identified candidate immune exposures from TCR beta sequences and the way those sequences occurred across donors.

Overall study outcomes, separate from this receptor: Some IMGT-functional V segments, including TRBV6-2 and TRBV6-3, could not be told apart with the 87-base-pair reads, so those segments were excluded. The study listed approximately 150 TCR beta chains as associated with cytomegalovirus. According to a later analysis, TCR association rates differed among HLA loci, with DRB1 alleles showing the most associated TCRs and HLA-C alleles showing the fewest. A few of the identified cytomegalovirus-associated TCR beta chains were confirmed in vitro to be specific for cytomegalovirus antigens. Assigning TCR associations to individual alleles was difficult when HLA alleles, especially DR and DQ, strongly co-occurred. A further reported finding was that TCR beta sequences accurately predicted the HLA-A and HLA-B alleles for most subjects in the first cohort. Most TCR sequences were observed very rarely across donors, whereas some public TCRs were present in many individuals. Several of the top co-occurrence clusters appeared to be linked to parvovirus B19, influenza, CMV and Epstein-Barr virus, according to a later analysis. The sequencing pipeline was judged likely to have produced a cluster of highly shared sequence variants as a technical artifact. Broadly in line with IMGT annotations, most TCR beta V segments showed up in productive rearrangements about 90% or about 30% of the time in an earlier analysis of around 600 of the donors. Because HLA typing was unavailable for some donors at each locus, only the typed subset was used in association tests. In a later analysis, 16,951 TCR beta sequences were associated with specific HLA alleles at a false discovery rate of 0.05. In a later analysis, HLA-associated TCR beta chains showed more clonal expansion and lower generation probabilities than non-associated chains that were equally common. The authors suggested that the approach could potentially be extended to other disease states and immunological phenotypes. V-gene and J-gene trimming of TCR beta chains was associated with a missense DCLRE1C variant in a later genetic analysis, and the association was replicated in an independent cohort. A later analysis found that most CMV-associated TCR beta chains appeared HLA-restricted, with HLA associations seemingly driven largely by CMV exposure. The presence/absence analyses assumed that sequencing depth was roughly uniform across donors, and that assumption may not be true. Because counts were too low, some 17 rarely observed V segments, including chromosome 9 orphons, were excluded from the earlier analysis of roughly 580 of the donors. Cytomegalovirus status was reported to be diagnosed by the classifier with high specificity and sensitivity in both the original and validation cohorts. For the cohort, immune exposure information was limited to CMV serostatus. A later genetic analysis reported fewer N-insertions in productive TCRs among donors in an Asian-associated ancestry cluster than the roughly 640-donor mean. Only TCR beta chains were sequenced in this cohort, and the absence of alpha or paired-chain data limited detectable features. Linkage disequilibrium might explain the correlated functional status among segregating V segments, but an unknown experimental factor could not be ruled out.

In total, approximately 610 healthy bone marrow donors made up the cohort. Cohort members were all nominally healthy when sampled, although unrecorded immune exposures were likely present. The donor was CMV seronegative and belonged to the group of 350 or so seronegative cohort members. Every donor gave a peripheral blood sample, and the peripheral blood mononuclear cells from that sample were used for TCR beta sequencing. Genomic DNA extraction from the blood cell samples was performed with the Qiagen DNeasy Blood Extraction Kit. V and J lose 4 bases and 0 bases, and a span of 21 bases separates them. CDR1 and CDR2 are read off the germline V gene (reference sequence) as SGHKS and YYEKEE. Inclusive of the bounding cysteine and phenylalanine, the CDR3 is 18 residues long. The retained sequence is limited to the CDR3, 54 bases, with the frame set at the first base. Preparation of the library involved the immunoSEQ multiplex PCR assay. A mixture of 60 forward primers for TCR Vbeta segments and 13 reverse primers for TCR Jbeta segments was used in the multiplex PCR. Amplification of the CDR3 region of rearranged TCR beta genes was performed with a multiplex PCR assay on genomic DNA. The Illumina HiSeq System was used to sequence the amplified TCR beta libraries as 87-base-pair reads. The published analysis was carried out like this. Across the 600 to 700 repertoires, a later analysis counted approximately 83 million unique TCR beta chains, roughly 11 million of which were shared by at least two donors. To remove PCR and sequencing errors, raw reads were error-corrected and collapsed into unique sequences using a nearest-neighbor algorithm that merged closely related sequences. Alignment of CDR3 sequences to IMGT reference sequences was used to assign V, D and J gene segments. For a sequence to be retained, a match of at least six nucleotides to both a V gene segment and a J gene segment was required. A rearrangement was called productive if the CDR3 had no stop codons and remained in frame with V and J, and every other rearrangement was called non-productive. Following IMGT convention, CDR3 was defined as the stretch from the second conserved V-encoded cysteine to the conserved J-encoded phenylalanine. Sequences without an unambiguous match to a single V gene segment were excluded from the earlier analysis of 500 to 700 of the donors. An earlier analysis of a few hundred of the donors called V segments functional above 56.7% productive rearrangements and segregating when the between-donor standard deviation exceeded 5%. A statistical classification framework was developed to diagnose cytomegalovirus status using the catalog of TCR beta chain sequences. In a later analysis, TCR nucleotide sequences were compared against IMGT/GENE-DB human TR gene sequences so that V and J genes could be assigned. In a later analysis, CDR3 sequences and most-parsimonious VDJ recombination scenarios were assigned using the TCRdist pipeline. In a later analysis, each TCR beta chain was defined by its CDR3 amino acid sequence together with its V-gene family, and reads lacking a unique V-gene family were excluded. A later analysis removed several hundred highly shared, low-generation-probability nucleotide sequences to deal with suspected cross-contamination and a sequencing artifact. A later analysis calculated a clonal expansion index for each public chain from normalized within-repertoire ranks of inferred template counts. In a later analysis, generation probabilities were computed using a VDJ recombination model fitted to out-of-frame rearrangements, and the results were checked against IGoR. In a later analysis, hypergeometric tests were used to score TCR-TCR, TCR-HLA and TCR-CMV co-occurrence, with a repertoire-size bias correction applied to TCR pairs. False discovery rates were estimated in a later analysis by permuting HLA or CMV assignments 20 times. In a later analysis, co-occurring TCRs were grouped using DBSCAN, and TCRdist sequence similarity was added for clustering within HLA-allele-positive subsets. Repertoires with fewer than 30,000 or more than 120,000 public chains, plus five repertoires with anomalous nucleotide sharing, were excluded from co-occurrence clustering. Drawn from immuneACCESS, this table holds only the in-frame rearrangements with V and J called that TCRdb kept. Clones are partly lost; checked studies trace under half to an unresolved V gene and leave the rest unexplained. V and J calls and clone size come straight from that table; D and trimming were deduced from the DNA. For this sample there are fewer than 200,000 clones; roughly four fifths appear just once. The leading ten clones occupy 2% to 2.5% of the sample.

A remark on this clone: The target of this receptor is not known. Base qualities were left out, and no much larger clone turns up one base away.

Input material: PBMCs. The clonotype comes from a woman in her 30s in good health and CMV-seronegative. The rearranged segments are TRBV5-5 and TRBJ2-3; a tentative D call is TRBD1 (6 bases match). The nucleotide sequence is TGTGCCAGCAGCCTGGGACCGTGGGGGACACTTAGCACAGATACGCAGTATTTT. It encodes CASSLGPWGTLSTDTQYF. With the rest looked up from the reference TRBV5-5 and TRBJ2-3 genes rather than sequenced, the full variable domain is DAGVTQSPTHLIKTRGQQVTLRCSPISGHKSVSWYQQVLGQGPQFIFQYYEKEERGRGNFPDRFSARQFPNYSSELNVNALLLGDSALYLCASSLGPWGTLSTDTQYFGPGTRLTVL.